Here is one T cell receptor (beta chain) with its context. In the source study's methods: Reference gene primer amplification gave nucleated cell count estimates. Clones were read by immunoSEQ multiplex PCR, and TCRdb kept only the in-frame ones, dropping some. That table is the source of V, J and clone size, and D and trimming were worked out from the DNA. The repertoire consists of around 180,000 clones, with around 80% occurring once and the leading ten covering around 7%. V shed 2 bases, J shed 13 bases, and the junction held 12 bases outside the gene matches. CDR1 is SGHTS, CDR2 YDEGEE, per germline. CDR3 size: 14 residues. This record belongs to a study of blood T cell repertoires in COVID-19. Whole-study context: Acute and convalescent COVID-19 specimens originated in the United States, Italy and Spain. From T cells, B-cell-depleted T cells, or PBMCs came the material, which was cDNA or gDNA.

The sample was peripheral blood. The chain combines TRBV5-8 with TRBJ1-2; 9 nucleotides agree with TRBD1. This TCR was recovered from a human donor in a cohort sampled during active COVID-19. The CDR3 nucleotides are TGTGCCAGCAGCTTTAGGTCCCGGGACAGGGCTGGCACCTTC. It yields the protein CASSFRSRDRAGTF.